These T cell receptor beta chains were read from a single sample in a study of blood T cell repertoires in COVID-19. The assay was immunoSEQ multiplex PCR, and TCRdb's table has in-frame clones only and misses some. The sample yields hundreds of thousands of clones, almost 85% seen once. Material for sequencing was peripheral blood. The receptors derive from a woman older than 75 with acute or convalescent COVID-19. The CDR3 runs from the conserved cysteine through the conserved F or W. A D gene is named only where the DNA matches it firmly. Size is omitted from some rows. Given values are once, few, many or a class for expanded clones.

V gene: TRBV5-1; clone size: -; D gene: TRBD1; J gene: TRBJ1-1; CDR3 DNA: TGCGCCAGCAGCCGCATAGGACAGGGGAACACTGAAGCTTTCTTT; CDR3 protein: CASSRIGQGNTEAFF
V gene: TRBV2; clone size: -; D gene: -; J gene: TRBJ1-5; CDR3 DNA: TGTGCCAGGGGAGGAGGGAATAGCAATCAGCCCCAGCATTTT; CDR3 protein: CARGGGNSNQPQHF
V gene: TRBV11-2; clone size: once; D gene: -; J gene: TRBJ1-2; CDR3 DNA: TGTGCCAGCACCCCATCTCTGCGCAGCGGTGACTATGGCTACACCTTC; CDR3 protein: CASTPSLRSGDYGYTF
V gene: TRBV7-8; clone size: -; D gene: TRBD2; J gene: TRBJ2-1; CDR3 DNA: TGTGCCAGCAGCCCGGCGGGAGGAAGATCCTACAATGAGCAGTTCTTC; CDR3 protein: CASSPAGGRSYNEQFF
V gene: TRBV2; clone size: few; D gene: TRBD1; J gene: TRBJ2-1; CDR3 DNA: TGTGCCAGCATGCCAGGGACAGGGCCCTACAATGAGCAGTTCTTC; CDR3 protein: CASMPGTGPYNEQFF
V gene: TRBV11-2; clone size: -; D gene: -; J gene: TRBJ2-7; CDR3 DNA: TGTGCCAGCAGCTTAGGCCACGGGGTAACCTACGAGCAGTACTTC; CDR3 protein: CASSLGHGVTYEQYF
V gene: TRBV5-8; clone size: -; D gene: -; J gene: TRBJ2-2; CDR3 DNA: TGTGCCAATCCCAAGGGGGGGCGACAGACCGGGGAGCTGTTTTTT; CDR3 protein: CANPKGGRQTGELFF
V gene: TRBV28; clone size: -; D gene: -; J gene: TRBJ2-2; CDR3 DNA: TGTGCCAGCAGTCGCCAGGGTGTAAAGCGAACCGGGGAGCTGTTTTTT; CDR3 protein: CASSRQGVKRTGELFF
V gene: TRBV6-2/TRBV6-3; clone size: -; D gene: -; J gene: TRBJ1-1; CDR3 DNA: TGTGCCAGCAGTTCCCGGACAGTGAACACTGAAGCTTTCTTT; CDR3 protein: CASSSRTVNTEAFF
V gene: TRBV28; clone size: -; D gene: -; J gene: TRBJ1-5; CDR3 DNA: TGTGCCAGCAGCGGGGAGGGGGATCAGCCCCAGCATTTT; CDR3 protein: CASSGEGDQPQHF
V gene: TRBV3-1/TRBV3-2; clone size: -; D gene: -; J gene: TRBJ1-4; CDR3 DNA: TGTGCCAGCAGCCAACTAGGGGGAGATGAAAAACTGTTTTTT; CDR3 protein: CASSQLGGDEKLFF
V gene: TRBV6-2/TRBV6-3; clone size: -; D gene: -; J gene: TRBJ1-1; CDR3 DNA: TGTGCCAGCAGTTCGGTCGGGGTGAGACACACTGAAGCTTTCTTT; CDR3 protein: CASSSVGVRHTEAFF
V gene: TRBV4-2; clone size: -; D gene: -; J gene: TRBJ2-5; CDR3 DNA: TGTGCCAGCAGCCAAGAGAAGCGGAAGTACCAAGAGACCCAGTACTTC; CDR3 protein: CASSQEKRKYQETQYF
V gene: TRBV4-3; clone size: -; D gene: TRBD1; J gene: TRBJ1-2; CDR3 DNA: TGCGCCAGCAGCCAAGACAGGGGGTGGTACGGCTACACCTTC; CDR3 protein: CASSQDRGWYGYTF
V gene: TRBV4-1; clone size: -; D gene: TRBD2; J gene: TRBJ2-7; CDR3 DNA: TGCGCCAGCAGCCAAGATACTAGCGGGGGATTTTGGGAGCAGTACTTC; CDR3 protein: CASSQDTSGGFWEQYF
V gene: TRBV15; clone size: -; D gene: -; J gene: TRBJ1-4; CDR3 DNA: TGTGCCACCAGCAGAGATAGGTCGGGCGGGTCTAATGAAAAACTGTTTTTT; CDR3 protein: CATSRDRSGGSNEKLFF
V gene: TRBV24-1; clone size: -; D gene: -; J gene: TRBJ2-7; CDR3 DNA: TGTGCCACCAGCAGGGGTAGTTACGAGCAGTACTTC; CDR3 protein: CATSRGSYEQYF
V gene: TRBV5-1; clone size: -; D gene: -; J gene: TRBJ2-1; CDR3 DNA: TGCGCCAGCAGCTTGGCCCGGTACAATGAGCAGTTCTTC; CDR3 protein: CASSLARYNEQFF
V gene: TRBV6-6; clone size: once; D gene: TRBD1; J gene: TRBJ1-6; CDR3 DNA: TGTGCCAGCAGTCCGCGGGACAGGGGTATTAATTCACCCCTCCACTTT; CDR3 protein: CASSPRDRGINSPLHF
V gene: TRBV7-2; clone size: -; D gene: -; J gene: TRBJ2-3; CDR3 DNA: TGTGCCAGCAGCTTAGGTAGCGGACCTGGCACAGATACGCAGTATTTT; CDR3 protein: CASSLGSGPGTDTQYF
V gene: TRBV11-2; clone size: -; D gene: -; J gene: TRBJ1-6; CDR3 DNA: TGTGCCAGTTCAACAGCTACTAATTCACCCCTCCACTTT; CDR3 protein: CASSTATNSPLHF
V gene: TRBV19; clone size: once; D gene: TRBD1; J gene: TRBJ1-1; CDR3 DNA: TGTGCCAGTAGTATAGGGGGGACAGGGAGATTCCTCGGCACTGAAGCTTTCTTT; CDR3 protein: CASSIGGTGRFLGTEAFF
V gene: TRBV18; clone size: -; D gene: -; J gene: TRBJ2-2; CDR3 DNA: TGTGCCAGCTCACCCTCAGATGGCGGGGAGCTGTTTTTT; CDR3 protein: CASSPSDGGELFF
V gene: TRBV7-2; clone size: -; D gene: TRBD1; J gene: TRBJ1-2; CDR3 DNA: TGTGCCAGCAGCCAAGCCGGGACAGGGGTGGACTATGGCTACACCTTC; CDR3 protein: CASSQAGTGVDYGYTF
V gene: TRBV6-5; clone size: -; D gene: -; J gene: TRBJ1-3; CDR3 DNA: TGTGCCAGTATTGACAGGGGAAACACCATATATTTT; CDR3 protein: CASIDRGNTIYF
V gene: TRBV30; clone size: once; D gene: -; J gene: TRBJ1-5; CDR3 DNA: TGTGCCTGGAGTCCGAATCCCGGGGGAATCAATCAGCCCCAGCATTTT; CDR3 protein: CAWSPNPGGINQPQHF
V gene: TRBV4-1; clone size: -; D gene: TRBD2; J gene: TRBJ2-3; CDR3 DNA: TGCGCCAGCAGCCTCCGGGAGGGAGATACGCAGTATTTT; CDR3 protein: CASSLREGDTQYF
V gene: TRBV10-3; clone size: few; D gene: TRBD1; J gene: TRBJ1-2; CDR3 DNA: TGTGCCATCAGTGAGGGACAGGCTGGCTACACCTTC; CDR3 protein: CAISEGQAGYTF
V gene: TRBV7-6; clone size: few; D gene: -; J gene: TRBJ2-7; CDR3 DNA: TGTGCCAGCAGCTTAGATCAGGGGCGAACCTACGAGCAGTACTTC; CDR3 protein: CASSLDQGRTYEQYF
V gene: TRBV6-5; clone size: -; D gene: -; J gene: TRBJ1-2; CDR3 DNA: TGTGCCAGCAGTTACCGCCGGGTCAATCCCAACTATGGCTACACCTTC; CDR3 protein: CASSYRRVNPNYGYTF
V gene: TRBV23-1; clone size: -; D gene: -; J gene: TRBJ1-1; CDR3 DNA: TGCGCCATCCCCCCCAACCGGCGACACAAGGACACTGAAGCTTTCTTT; CDR3 protein: CAIPPNRRHKDTEAFF
V gene: TRBV19; clone size: few; D gene: TRBD2; J gene: TRBJ2-1; CDR3 DNA: TGTGCCAGTAGTAGCTACGGGACTAGCGGGAGAAATGAGCAGTTCTTC; CDR3 protein: CASSSYGTSGRNEQFF
V gene: TRBV2; clone size: -; D gene: TRBD1; J gene: TRBJ1-1; CDR3 DNA: TGTGCCAGCAGTGTTCGACAGGGAAACACTGAAGCTTTCTTT; CDR3 protein: CASSVRQGNTEAFF
V gene: TRBV29-1; clone size: -; D gene: -; J gene: TRBJ2-3; CDR3 DNA: TGCAGCGCCGGCTGGCGGGGCACAGATACGCAGTATTTT; CDR3 protein: CSAGWRGTDTQYF
V gene: TRBV9; clone size: -; D gene: TRBD1; J gene: TRBJ1-1; CDR3 DNA: TGTGCCAGCAGCGTAGCCCCTTTAAACAGGGGAAACTTGGATGAAGCTTTCTTT; CDR3 protein: CASSVAPLNRGNLDEAFF
V gene: TRBV4-2; clone size: -; D gene: -; J gene: TRBJ1-5; CDR3 DNA: TGTGCCAGCAGCCAAGATATACAGGCGAATCAGCCCCAGCATTTT; CDR3 protein: CASSQDIQANQPQHF
V gene: TRBV28; clone size: -; D gene: TRBD1; J gene: TRBJ1-4; CDR3 DNA: TGTGCCAGCCGTTCGGGACAGGGATCTAATGAAAAACTGTTTTTT; CDR3 protein: CASRSGQGSNEKLFF
V gene: TRBV7-2; clone size: few; D gene: -; J gene: TRBJ2-1; CDR3 DNA: TGTGCCAGCAGCTTAGTTGCGGGAAAGAACTACAATGAGCAGTTCTTC; CDR3 protein: CASSLVAGKNYNEQFF
V gene: TRBV19; clone size: -; D gene: -; J gene: TRBJ1-2; CDR3 DNA: TGTGCCAGTAGTATTTCTGGCAGCGTCAACTATGGCTACACCTTC; CDR3 protein: CASSISGSVNYGYTF
V gene: TRBV25-1; clone size: -; D gene: TRBD2; J gene: TRBJ2-1; CDR3 DNA: TGTGCCAGCAGTGAATTTAGCGGGGCCACCTACAATGAGCAGTTCTTC; CDR3 protein: CASSEFSGATYNEQFF
V gene: TRBV19; clone size: -; D gene: TRBD1; J gene: TRBJ2-5; CDR3 DNA: TGTGCCAGATGGGACAGGGTTCAAGAGACCCAGTACTTC; CDR3 protein: CARWDRVQETQYF
V gene: TRBV5-1; clone size: -; D gene: TRBD1; J gene: TRBJ1-2; CDR3 DNA: TGCGCCAGCAGCGCGACAGGGGGCGCCTTCTATGGCTACACCTTC; CDR3 protein: CASSATGGAFYGYTF
V gene: TRBV28; clone size: -; D gene: -; J gene: TRBJ1-2; CDR3 DNA: TGTGCCAGCAGTAACGGCCGGGTATATGGCTACACCTTC; CDR3 protein: CASSNGRVYGYTF